One and the same sample provided the 16 T cell receptor beta chains below, sequenced in a study of OX40 agonist ivuxolimab in advanced cancers. Assay used: immunoSEQ multiplex PCR; TCRdb lists only in-frame clones, some missing. The data contain about 78,000 clones, around 94% of them singletons. The sequencing here drew on CD4+ or CD8+ T cells sorted from blood, taken in a trial of the OX40 agonist ivuxolimab. The receptors were sampled from an adult with an advanced solid tumor such as melanoma, head and neck, liver or kidney cancer.

This chain connects TRBV1 to TRBJ2-4; the table's D call TRBD1 went unverified against the DNA. TRBV1 counts as a pseudogene. This CDR3 comprises 21 residues. CDR3 bases: TGCACCAGCAGACGAGCAGAACCGGGACAGGGAACTGCACTAGCCAAAAACATTCAGTACTTC. As protein: CTSRRAEPGQGTALAKNIQYF.

V is TRBV19 and J is TRBJ1-4; TRBD1 might be the D (5 bases). This CDR3 region has 13 residues. The V end lost 5 bases, the J end lost 6 bases, and 10 bases lay between the germline ends. The germline V gene has CDR1 LNHDA and CDR2 SQIVND (reference sequence). CDR3 region: CASSSQVYEKLFF. CDR3 coding DNA: TGTGCCAGTAGTTCACAGGTATATGAAAAACTGTTTTTT.

This clone was detected once. The chain joins TRBV11-2 to TRBJ2-5; 9 bases match TRBD2. This CDR3 region has 17 residues. Germline CDR1 and CDR2: SGHAT and FQNNGV. The J segment lost 1 base and the V segment lost 5 bases, leaving 11 bases of the junction unmatched. The CDR3: CASSPLGGSGGQETQYF. The CDR3 DNA is TGTGCCAGCAGCCCCTTGGGGGGTAGCGGGGGCCAAGAGACCCAGTACTTC.

The V gene is TRBV6-1, the J gene TRBJ2-7; 10 bases line up with TRBD1. The CDR3 sequence is 13 residues long. The ends lost 8 bases at V and 5 bases at J; junction bases unmatched: 6. From germline, CDR1 is MNHNS and CDR2 SASEGT. CDR3 coding DNA: TGTGCCAGCCAGGACAGGGGGAGGAACGAGCAGTACTTC. Its translation is CASQDRGRNEQYF.

The chain carries TRBV9 and TRBJ2-7; D might be TRBD2 (5 bases). V was clipped by 0 bases and J by 1 base, with 8 bases between them. CDR3 length: 14 amino acids. The germline V gene has CDR1 SGDLS and CDR2 YYNGEE. The CDR3 region has the DNA TGTGCCAGCAGCGTAGCCGGGGAATCCTACGAGCAGTACTTC. It specifies CASSVAGESYEQYF.

This chain connects TRBV7-6 to TRBJ2-3, with a possible D match to TRBD2 (5 bases). V shed 5 bases and J shed 4 bases, with 13 bases lying between them. The germline gives CDR1 SGHVS, CDR2 FNYEAQ. This CDR3 spans 14 amino acids. The CDR3 DNA sequence: TGTGCCAGCAGCGCCGAGCGGCTGCCAGATACGCAGTATTTT. Amino acids: CASSAERLPDTQYF.

This sequence joins TRBV27 and TRBJ2-7; 9 positions agree with TRBD2. Germline V gives CDR1 MNHEY, CDR2 SMNVEV (reference sequence). The V segment lost 3 bases and the J segment 5 bases; nucleotides outside the gene matches: 8. CDR3 size: 15 residues. CDR3 sequence (DNA): TGTGCCAGCAGTTTCAGGCGGGAGGGCCAAGACGAGCAGTACTTC. Encoded protein: CASSFRREGQDEQYF.

J is TRBJ2-2 and V is TRBV29-1; D uncertain. The germline V and J ends were trimmed by 4 bases and 3 bases, with 9 bases remaining between them. The CDR3 loop spans 13 amino acids. The germline V gene encodes CDR1 SQVTM and CDR2 ANQGSEA. The CDR3 sequence: CSVGTLDTGELFF. DNA of the CDR3: TGCAGCGTTGGTACACTCGACACCGGGGAGCTGTTTTTT.

The rearrangement joins TRBV6-5 to TRBJ1-1, with a possible D match to TRBD1 (5 bases). The V gene lost 1 base and the J gene lost 3 bases, with 15 bases spanning the gap. The germline CDR1 and CDR2 sequences are MNHEY and SVGAGI. The CDR3 covers 16 residues. The CDR3 region is CASSYLGAQLYTEAFF. In nucleotides, the CDR3 is TGTGCCAGCAGTTACTTAGGGGCACAGCTCTACACTGAAGCTTTCTTT.

J is TRBJ1-2 and V is TRBV5-1; maybe TRBD1 (6 bases). Germline CDR1 reads SGHRS; CDR2 reads YFSETQ. This CDR3 region has 14 residues. Trimming cost V 2 bases and J 0 bases, with 8 bases left between them. CDR3 sequence: CASSLQGANYGYTF. The CDR3 DNA sequence: TGCGCCAGCAGCTTACAGGGAGCTAACTATGGCTACACCTTC.

The chain couples TRBV12-5 to TRBJ2-1, with D perhaps given as TRBD1 or TRBD2 (5 bases each). V was shortened by 5 bases and J by 6 bases, with 17 bases between the two germline ends. Looked up from germline, CDR1 is LGHNT and CDR2 is FRNRAP. This CDR3 has 15 residues. The CDR3 sequence is CASGLLRGGGNEQFF. The CDR3 DNA sequence: TGTGCTAGTGGTCTCCTTAGGGGTGGGGGCAATGAGCAGTTCTTC.

The gene calls are TRBV6-4 and TRBJ1-3; possible D gene TRBD1, 6 bases. The V gene lost 2 bases and the J gene lost 4 bases, with 18 bases spanning the gap. CDR3 size: 17 residues. Germline loops: CDR1 MRHNA, CDR2 SNTAGT. CDR3 DNA: TGTGCCAGCAGTGACCTACAGGGCCCAAGTTGGGGAAACACCATATATTTT. As protein: CASSDLQGPSWGNTIYF.

The V and J genes are TRBV10-3 and TRBJ2-1, with 12 nucleotides matching TRBD2. The germline CDR1 and CDR2 sequences are ENHRY and SYGVKD. The ends lost 8 bases at V and 4 bases at J; junction bases unmatched: 3. The CDR3 is 14 amino acids. CDR3 protein: CAIAGTSGYNEQFF. CDR3 bases: TGTGCCATCGCAGGGACTAGCGGGTACAATGAGCAGTTCTTC.

This rearrangement joins TRBV5-1 to TRBJ2-1; TRBD1 might be the D (6 bases). The V end was cut by 4 bases, the J end by 9 bases, with 23 bases between. The germline V gene encodes CDR1 SGHRS and CDR2 YFSETQ. CDR3 size: 16 residues. CDR3 sequence: CASSVFRDTEAGEQFF. CDR3 in DNA: TGCGCCAGCAGCGTATTCCGGGACACTGAGGCGGGTGAGCAGTTCTTC.

The rearrangement joins TRBV19 to TRBJ2-7; TRBD1 matches at 9 bases. CDR3 length: 19 residues. The junction had 20 bases not matched to a gene; V was cut back by 3 bases and J by 5 bases. Germline V gene sequence: CDR1 LNHDA, CDR2 SQIVND (reference sequence). The CDR3 region has the DNA TGTGCCAGTAGTATCCGACAAAAACTACCGGGACAGGGTAAGAACGAGCAGTACTTC. Its translation: CASSIRQKLPGQGKNEQYF.

The rearrangement joins TRBV7-9 to TRBJ2-3; D gene unclear. This CDR3 contains 18 residues. Germline CDR1 reads SEHNR; CDR2 reads FQNEAQ (reference sequence). V lost 5 bases and J lost 2, with 23 bases in between. CDR3 region: CASSTSRRTGAVTDTQYF. CDR3 in DNA: TGTGCCAGCAGCACTTCCCGGCGGACGGGTGCCGTCACAGATACGCAGTATTTT.